The 21 T cell receptor beta chains listed next were all sequenced from one sample in a study of beta chain features in type 1 diabetes. All of the isolated RNA was reverse transcribed, so expressed TCRB transcripts were sequenced. The protocol was immunoSEQ multiplex PCR, while the TCRdb copy is restricted to in-frame clones and leaves out a portion. The profile shows about 160,000 clones, about 8% of them singletons. General observations from the study: Type 1 diabetes patients had moderately but significantly shorter TCRB CDR3s in all four CD4+ subsets.

The antigens for these receptors are not known. The sample comprised central memory CD4+ T cells from blood. These receptors originate from a woman in her thirties or forties with type 1 diabetes.

The chain employs TRBV5-4 and TRBJ2-2, with D perhaps TRBD2 (6 bases). Trimming pared 0 bases from V and 3 bases from J, leaving 12 bases between. The germline V gene encodes CDR1 SGHNT and CDR2 YYREEE (reference sequence). This CDR3 spans 16 amino acids. The CDR3 loop is CASSLGGRQHTGELFF. The CDR3 bases are TGTGCCAGCAGCTTGGGGGGGAGGCAGCACACCGGGGAGCTGTTTTTT.

The rearrangement uses TRBV5-8 and TRBJ2-3; TRBD2 matches at 9 bases. Germline CDR1 and CDR2: SGHTS and YDEGEE. V dropped 4 bases and J dropped 3; count of bases not matched to a gene: 6. The CDR3 totals 15 residues. CDR3 region: CASSLAGMVTDTQYF. CDR3 nucleotides: TGTGCCAGCAGCCTAGCGGGAATGGTTACAGATACGCAGTATTTT.

The rearrangement links TRBV28 to TRBJ1-1; D is undetermined. The V gene lost 7 bases and the J gene lost 0 bases, with 6 bases spanning the gap. This CDR3 has 12 amino acids. CDR1 is MDHEN and CDR2 is SYDVKM in the germline V gene. CDR3 loop: CASNSMNTEAFF. DNA for the CDR3: TGTGCCAGCAACAGTATGAACACTGAAGCTTTCTTT.

This clone was seen only a few times. The chain is built from TRBV5-1 and TRBJ2-2, with D possibly matching TRBD1 (5 bases). The germline V gene has CDR1 SGHRS and CDR2 YFSETQ. V was clipped by 6 bases and J by 2 bases, with 14 bases between them. This CDR3 comprises 15 residues. DNA of the CDR3: TGCGCCAGCATTCAGGGCCCAACTAACACCGGGGAGCTGTTTTTT. Its translation: CASIQGPTNTGELFF.

This clone was seen ten or more times. The V call is TRBV7-3, the J call TRBJ1-1, with D possibly matching TRBD1 (6 bases). There are 13 residues in the CDR3. CDR1 and CDR2 from the germline V gene are SGHTA and FQGTGA. The ends were cut back, 4 bases at V and 2 bases at J, with 8 bases in the middle. This chain's CDR3 is CASSSDSNTEAFF. In nucleotides, the CDR3 is TGTGCCAGCAGCTCGGACAGCAACACTGAAGCTTTCTTT. The full variable domain, with the rest looked up from reference TRBV7-3 and TRBJ1-1, is GAGVSQTPSNKVTEKGKYVELRCDPISGHTALYWYRQSLGQGPEFLIYFQGTGAADDSGLPNDRFFAVRPEGSVSTLKIQRTERGDSAVYLCASSSDSNTEAFFGQGTRLTVV.

The CDR3 coding sequence is TGTGCCAGCGTGTCGTCAACTAGAGGCTATGGCTACACCTTC. The encoded protein is CASVSSTRGYGYTF. The V call is TRBV28, the J call TRBJ1-2, with unresolved D. The germline V gene encodes CDR1 MDHEN and CDR2 SYDVKM. V lost 8 bases to trimming and J lost 4 bases, with 17 bases between them. CDR3 length equals 14 residues.

The chain employs TRBV7-3 and TRBJ2-1; TRBD2 matches at 12 bases. V shed 6 bases and J 9 bases; nucleotides not matched to a gene: 9. CDR3 length: 15 residues. Germline V gene data show CDR1 as SGHTA and CDR2 as FQGTGA. The CDR3 loop reads CASRETSGSGGEQFF. In nucleotides, the CDR3 is TGTGCCAGCAGGGAGACTAGCGGGAGTGGTGGTGAGCAGTTCTTC.

This clone showed up many times. The CDR3 DNA follows: TGTGCCAGCAGCTCGACAGCCCCATGGGGCTACACCTTC. It translates to CASSSTAPWGYTF. The genes are TRBV27 and TRBJ1-2; a possible D gene is TRBD1 (5 bases). V was clipped by 6 bases and J by 8 bases, with 16 bases between them. Germline V lookup: CDR1 MNHEY, CDR2 SMNVEV (reference sequence). The CDR3 is 13 amino acids.

The chain uses TRBV5-1 and TRBJ2-6, with a weak D call TRBD1 (5 bases). Germline CDR1 is SGHRS and CDR2 is YFSETQ. V dropped 4 bases and J dropped 1 base, with 12 bases sitting between them. The length of the CDR3 is 16 residues. DNA of the CDR3: TGCGCCAGCAGCCCAGAACCAGGGTCTGGGGCCAACGTCCTGACTTTC. Protein: CASSPEPGSGANVLTF.

This clone showed up just once. This chain uses TRBV15 with TRBJ1-2, with a possible D match to TRBD1 (5 bases). V lost 1 base and J 2 bases, leaving 11 bases between the germline ends. The CDR3 consists of 15 residues. Germline values: CDR1 LNHNV, CDR2 YYDKDF (reference sequence). In nucleotides, the CDR3 is TGTGCCACCAGCAGAGGTTCAGGGCCGAACTATGGCTACACCTTC. Amino acid sequence: CATSRGSGPNYGYTF.

This rearrangement joins TRBV5-1 to TRBJ2-5; D perhaps matches TRBD2 (6 bases). The CDR3 is 13 residues long. V lost 1 base to trimming and J lost 4 bases, with 8 bases between them. Germline CDR1 SGHRS, CDR2 YFSETQ. The CDR3 coding sequence is TGCGCCAGCAGCTTGCCGCGGGGAGAGACCCAGTACTTC. Its protein product is CASSLPRGETQYF.

This clone occurred a few times. This chain joins TRBV28 and TRBJ1-5; perhaps TRBD1 as D (5 bases). The germline V and J ends were trimmed by 3 bases and 2 bases, with 14 bases remaining between them. Germline V gene sequence: CDR1 MDHEN, CDR2 SYDVKM. The CDR3 length is 16 residues. In DNA, the CDR3 is TGTGCCAGCAGTTTTCCAGGGATAGGAGGCAATCAGCCCCAGCATTTT. Amino acid sequence: CASSFPGIGGNQPQHF.

This clone was observed at least ten times. This rearrangement joins TRBV2 to TRBJ2-4, with D tentatively TRBD1 (6 bases). V was cut by 2 bases and J by 7 bases, with 12 bases left in between. Germline V CDR1 and CDR2: SNHLY, FYNNEI. The CDR3 sequence is 14 residues long. The CDR3 DNA is TGTGCCAGCAGTGAACGTCAGGGGATGAACATTCAGTACTTC. Protein sequence: CASSERQGMNIQYF.

The genes are TRBV11-1 and TRBJ2-3; the D gene is possibly TRBD2 (5 bases). The CDR3 runs 14 residues. The ends were cut back, 7 bases at V and 3 bases at J, with 14 bases in the middle. Germline assignment: CDR1 SGHAT and CDR2 FQDESV (reference sequence). The CDR3 bases are TGTGCCAGCACCCCAGCGGCAGCGACAGATACGCAGTATTTT. Translating it yields CASTPAAATDTQYF.

This chain joins TRBV15 and TRBJ1-1, with D unclear. Germline CDR1 reads LNHNV; CDR2 reads YYDKDF (reference sequence). V lost 0 bases to trimming and J lost 4 bases, with 9 bases between them. The CDR3 covers 14 residues. The CDR3 protein is CATSRDSRSTEAFF. The CDR3 region has the DNA TGTGCCACCAGCAGAGATAGTAGAAGCACTGAAGCTTTCTTT.

This clone occurred a few times. The genes are TRBV7-8 and TRBJ1-2; no clear D gene. Germline V gives CDR1 SGHVS, CDR2 FQNEAQ. Trimming pared 3 bases from V and 7 bases from J, leaving 6 bases between. CDR3 size: 11 residues. In nucleotides, the CDR3 is TGTGCCAGCAGCTTCGGGATTGGCTACACCTTC. It is translated as CASSFGIGYTF.

V gene TRBV25-1 combines with J gene TRBJ1-1, with 7 bases that match TRBD1. Germline trimming cut 1 base from V and 5 bases from J; bases unmatched to any gene: 10. This CDR3 is built from 16 residues. CDR1 MGHDK and CDR2 SYGVNS come from the germline V gene. CDR3 in amino acids: CASSELSGRRGTEAFF. The CDR3 coding sequence is TGTGCCAGCAGTGAATTGAGCGGTCGCAGGGGGACTGAAGCTTTCTTT.

The chain uses TRBV30 and TRBJ1-2, with D possibly TRBD1 on 6 matching bases. In germline, CDR1 is GTSNPN, CDR2 SVGIG (reference sequence). Trimming took off 6 bases at V and 8 bases at J, with 13 bases between the two ends. This CDR3 spans 11 amino acids. This CDR3 is CACQGFVGYTF. CDR3 coding DNA: TGTGCCTGCCAGGGGTTTGTAGGCTACACCTTC.

The sample holds a few counts of this clone. The chain joins TRBV28 to TRBJ2-1; 9 nucleotides match TRBD1. CDR1 and CDR2 (germline): MDHEN, SYDVKM. The trim removed 8 bases at V and 8 bases at J, leaving 10 bases unmatched. This CDR3 is 14 amino acids long. DNA for the CDR3: TGTGCCAGCGGTTCCGGGACAGGGACAGATGAGCAGTTCTTC. It translates to CASGSGTGTDEQFF.

In its sample, this clone was seen a few times. This rearrangement joins TRBV18 to TRBJ1-1; D gene ambiguous. V was clipped by 2 bases and J by 6 bases, with 10 bases between them. The CDR3 totals 13 residues. CDR1 and CDR2 from the germline V gene are KGHSH and LQKENI. The CDR3 protein is CASSPKEGSEAFF. The DNA for the CDR3 is TGTGCCAGCTCACCAAAAGAGGGTTCTGAAGCTTTCTTT.

In its sample, this clone was seen a few times. The chain has TRBV28 and TRBJ2-5; possibly TRBD1 for D (6 bases). Germline lookup yields CDR1 MDHEN and CDR2 SYDVKM. The CDR3 totals 13 residues. Trimming pared 5 bases from V and 6 bases from J, leaving 13 bases between. CDR3 amino acids: CASSPADRQTQYF. In DNA form, the CDR3 reads TGTGCCAGCAGTCCCGCGGACAGACAGACCCAGTACTTC.